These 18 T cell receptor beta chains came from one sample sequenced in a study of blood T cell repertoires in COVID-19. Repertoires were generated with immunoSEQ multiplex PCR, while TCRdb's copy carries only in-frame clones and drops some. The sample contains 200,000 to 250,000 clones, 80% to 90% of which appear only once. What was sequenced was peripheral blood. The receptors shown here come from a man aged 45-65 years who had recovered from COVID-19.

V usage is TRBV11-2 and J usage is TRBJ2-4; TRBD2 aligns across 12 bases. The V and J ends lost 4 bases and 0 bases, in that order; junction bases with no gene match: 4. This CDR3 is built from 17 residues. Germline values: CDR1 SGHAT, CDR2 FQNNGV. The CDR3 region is CASSSGLAGIAKNIQYF. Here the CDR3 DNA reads TGTGCCAGCAGCTCCGGACTAGCGGGAATAGCCAAAAACATTCAGTACTTC.

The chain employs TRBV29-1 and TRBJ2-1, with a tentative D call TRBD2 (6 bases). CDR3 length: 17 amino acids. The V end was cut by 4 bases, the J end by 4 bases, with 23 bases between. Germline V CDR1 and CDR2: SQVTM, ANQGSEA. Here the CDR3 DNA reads TGCAGCGTTGTTTTTAGGGGCGCCAACGCGGGATACAATGAGCAGTTCTTC. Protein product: CSVVFRGANAGYNEQFF.

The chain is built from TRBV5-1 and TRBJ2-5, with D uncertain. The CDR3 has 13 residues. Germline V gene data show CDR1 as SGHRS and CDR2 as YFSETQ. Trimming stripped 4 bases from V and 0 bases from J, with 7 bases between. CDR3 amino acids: CASSPDYQETQYF. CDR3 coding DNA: TGCGCCAGCAGCCCAGATTACCAAGAGACCCAGTACTTC. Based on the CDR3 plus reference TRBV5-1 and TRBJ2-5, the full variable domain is KAGVTQTPRYLIKTRGQQVTLSCSPISGHRSVSWYQQTPGQGLQFLFEYFSETQRNKGNFPGRFSGRQFSNSRSEMNVSTLELGDSALYLCASSPDYQETQYFGPGTRLLVL.

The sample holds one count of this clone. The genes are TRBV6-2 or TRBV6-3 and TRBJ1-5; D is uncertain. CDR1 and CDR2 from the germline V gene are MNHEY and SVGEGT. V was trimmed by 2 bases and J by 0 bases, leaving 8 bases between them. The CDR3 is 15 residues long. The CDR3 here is CASSYDFFSNQPQHF. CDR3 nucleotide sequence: TGTGCCAGCAGTTACGACTTCTTTAGCAATCAGCCCCAGCATTTT.

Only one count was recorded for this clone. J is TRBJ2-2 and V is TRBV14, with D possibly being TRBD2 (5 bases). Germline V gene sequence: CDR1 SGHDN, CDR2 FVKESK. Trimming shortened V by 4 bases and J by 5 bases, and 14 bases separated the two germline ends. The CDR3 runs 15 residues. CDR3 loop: CASSPLDLGTGELFF. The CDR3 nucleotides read TGTGCCAGCAGCCCCTTGGACTTAGGTACCGGGGAGCTGTTTTTT.

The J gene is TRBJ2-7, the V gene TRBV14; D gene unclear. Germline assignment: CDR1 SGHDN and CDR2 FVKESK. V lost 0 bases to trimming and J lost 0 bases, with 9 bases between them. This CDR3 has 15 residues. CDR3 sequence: CASSQDIRISYEQYF. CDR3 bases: TGTGCCAGCAGCCAAGATATTAGAATCTCCTACGAGCAGTACTTC.

The CDR3 region is CASSLLGRDFTDTQYF. In DNA form, the CDR3 reads TGTGCCAGCAGTTTACTAGGGCGGGACTTCACAGATACGCAGTATTTT. The chain recombines TRBV28 with TRBJ2-3; TRBD2 might be the D (6 bases). V was cut by 2 bases and J by 2 bases, with 14 bases left in between. This CDR3 comprises 16 residues. Per germline, CDR1 MDHEN and CDR2 SYDVKM.

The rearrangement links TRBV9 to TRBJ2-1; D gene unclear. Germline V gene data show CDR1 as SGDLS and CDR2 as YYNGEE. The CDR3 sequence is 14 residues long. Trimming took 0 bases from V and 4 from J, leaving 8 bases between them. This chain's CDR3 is CASSVGADYNEQFF. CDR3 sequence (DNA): TGTGCCAGCAGCGTAGGGGCAGATTACAATGAGCAGTTCTTC.

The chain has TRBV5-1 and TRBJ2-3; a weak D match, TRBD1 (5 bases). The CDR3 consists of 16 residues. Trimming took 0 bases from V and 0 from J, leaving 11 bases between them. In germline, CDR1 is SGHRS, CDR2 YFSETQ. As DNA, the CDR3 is TGCGCCAGCAGCTTGGGAGGCAGGGCTAGCACAGATACGCAGTATTTT. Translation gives CASSLGGRASTDTQYF.

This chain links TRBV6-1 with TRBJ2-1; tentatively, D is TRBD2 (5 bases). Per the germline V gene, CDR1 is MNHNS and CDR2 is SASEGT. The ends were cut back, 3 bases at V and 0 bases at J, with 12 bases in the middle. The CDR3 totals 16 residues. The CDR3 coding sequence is TGTGCCAGCAGTGACCCGGACTCGAGCTCCTACAATGAGCAGTTCTTC. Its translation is CASSDPDSSSYNEQFF.

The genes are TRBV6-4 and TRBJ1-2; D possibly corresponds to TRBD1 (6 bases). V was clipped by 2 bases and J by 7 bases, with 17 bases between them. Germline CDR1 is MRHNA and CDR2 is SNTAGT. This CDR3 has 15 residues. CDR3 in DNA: TGTGCCAGCAGTGACACCCCTCGGGGGGCCGGTGGCTACACCTTC. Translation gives CASSDTPRGAGGYTF.

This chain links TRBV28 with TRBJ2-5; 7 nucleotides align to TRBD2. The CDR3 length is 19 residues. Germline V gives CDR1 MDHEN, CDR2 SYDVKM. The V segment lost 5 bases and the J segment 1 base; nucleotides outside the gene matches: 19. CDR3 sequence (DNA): TGTGCCAGCAGTCAACCGACTAGCTCCATCACGGATATCCAAGAGACCCAGTACTTC. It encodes CASSQPTSSITDIQETQYF.

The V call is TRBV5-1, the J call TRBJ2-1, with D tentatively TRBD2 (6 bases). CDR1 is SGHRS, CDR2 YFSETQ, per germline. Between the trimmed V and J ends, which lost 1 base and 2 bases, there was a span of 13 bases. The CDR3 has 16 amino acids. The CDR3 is CASSLRRATPYNEQFF. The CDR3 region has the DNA TGCGCCAGCAGCTTGCGGAGGGCCACCCCCTACAATGAGCAGTTCTTC.

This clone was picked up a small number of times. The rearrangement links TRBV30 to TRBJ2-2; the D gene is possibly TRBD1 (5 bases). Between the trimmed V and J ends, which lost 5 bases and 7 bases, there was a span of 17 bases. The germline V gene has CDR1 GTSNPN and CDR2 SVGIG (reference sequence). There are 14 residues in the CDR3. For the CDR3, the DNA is TGTGCCTGGGGAAAGGGGCCCAGAGGCGGGGAGCTGTTTTTT. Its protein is CAWGKGPRGGELFF.

In DNA, the CDR3 is TGTGCCAGTAGTATAGATCTATTCGGGTATAGCAATCAGCCCCAGCATTTT. Protein sequence: CASSIDLFGYSNQPQHF. V is TRBV19 and J is TRBJ1-5; D unclear. Germline CDR1 is LNHDA and CDR2 is SQIVND (reference sequence). The V end was cut by 0 bases, the J end by 0 bases, with 12 bases between. The CDR3 sequence is 17 residues long.

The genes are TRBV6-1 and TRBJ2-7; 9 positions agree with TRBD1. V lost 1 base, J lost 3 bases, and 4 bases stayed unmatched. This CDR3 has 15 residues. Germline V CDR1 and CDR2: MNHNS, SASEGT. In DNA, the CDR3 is TGTGCCAGCAGTGAAGACAGGGGGCGCGTCTACGAGCAGTACTTC. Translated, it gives CASSEDRGRVYEQYF.

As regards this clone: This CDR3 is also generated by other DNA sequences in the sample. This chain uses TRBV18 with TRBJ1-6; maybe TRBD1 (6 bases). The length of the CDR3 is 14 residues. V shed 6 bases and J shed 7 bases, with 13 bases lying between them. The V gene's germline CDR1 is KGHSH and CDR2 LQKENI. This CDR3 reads CASSTDRKNSPLHF. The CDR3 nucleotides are TGTGCCAGCTCGACGGACAGAAAGAATTCACCCCTCCACTTT.

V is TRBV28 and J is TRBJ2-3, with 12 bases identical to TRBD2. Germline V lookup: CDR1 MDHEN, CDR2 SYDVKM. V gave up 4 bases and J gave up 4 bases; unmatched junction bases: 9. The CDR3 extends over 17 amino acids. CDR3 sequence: CASSSLLAGGHADTQYF. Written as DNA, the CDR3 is TGTGCCAGCAGTTCCCTTCTAGCGGGAGGGCATGCAGATACGCAGTATTTT.